The entry below describes one T cell receptor (beta chain). These data originate in a study of T cell responses to AZD1222 COVID-19 vaccine. Sequenced by immunoSEQ multiplex PCR; TCRdb stores in-frame clones only, minus some. Of about 34,000 clones detected, 75% to 85% appear once; the ten largest clones hold about 4.7%. The CDR3 covers 14 residues. CDR1 WSHSY and CDR2 SAAADI come from the germline V gene. Trimming cost V 2 bases and J 7 bases; bases outside gene matches: 6. The specimen comprised peripheral blood, sampled 28 days after the second AZD1222 dose. The chain couples TRBV10-2 to TRBJ1-2; 8 positions agree with TRBD1. This clonotype originated in an adult who received the AZD1222 COVID-19 vaccine. In DNA, the CDR3 is TGCGCCAGCAGTGAGGCAGGGGGCGGTCGTGGCTACACCTTC. This gives the protein CASSEAGGGRGYTF.